Below are 4 T cell receptor beta chains sequenced from a single sample in a study of Ad26.COV2.S vaccination and SARS-CoV-2 variants. Treatment of the sample: some 20 received Ad26.COV2.S at low or high dose, single or two shots; a few received placebo; per-sample allocation not given. Samples came from day 63 after the first vaccine or placebo injection. Libraries were prepared by immunoSEQ multiplex PCR; TCRdb keeps only in-frame clonotypes and omits some of them. The sample records 350,000 to 500,000 clones, 75% to 95% being singletons. Here the sequenced sample was peripheral blood, taken in a trial of Ad26.COV2.S vaccine versus placebo. These receptors were taken from a person aged 18-65 years who received the Ad26.COV2.S COVID-19 vaccine or a placebo.

The chain carries TRBV11-2 and TRBJ2-7; 7 bases are a match to TRBD2. Germline lookup yields CDR1 SGHAT and CDR2 FQNNGV. Trimming removed 5 bases from V and 4 bases from J; junction bases left unmatched: 11. This CDR3 comprises 15 residues. The CDR3 protein is CASSTPGGGRYEQYF. The CDR3, as DNA: TGTGCCAGCAGCACCCCGGGAGGCGGGAGATACGAGCAGTACTTC.

The chain combines TRBV3-1 (or the pseudogene TRBV3-2) with TRBJ2-1, with 10 bases lining up with TRBD2. Germline CDR1 LGHDT, CDR2 YNNKEL (reference sequence). This CDR3 is built from 17 residues. Unmatched junction bases numbered 7, after V lost 5 bases and J lost 0 bases. The CDR3 nucleotides are TGTGCCAGCAGCGGGCTAGCGGGAGCTCCCTCCTACAATGAGCAGTTCTTC. The encoded protein is CASSGLAGAPSYNEQFF.

This chain joins TRBV29-1 and TRBJ2-7; D not resolved. V was shortened by 0 bases and J by 3 bases, with 12 bases between the two germline ends. Germline CDR1 reads SQVTM; CDR2 reads ANQGSEA. CDR3 size: 14 residues. The CDR3 sequence is CSVEDGLRNYEQYF. The CDR3 nucleotides read TGCAGCGTTGAAGACGGGCTACGGAACTACGAGCAGTACTTC.

CDR3 nucleotide sequence: TGTGCCAGCAGCTTCCAGGGTGGCGGGGAGCTGTTTTTT. Its translation: CASSFQGGGELFF. The chain has TRBV7-3 and TRBJ2-2; TRBD1 might be the D (5 bases). Germline V gene lookup returns CDR1 SGHTA and CDR2 FQGTGA. V was trimmed by 3 bases and J by 7 bases, leaving 9 bases between them. The CDR3 is made up of 13 amino acids. Full variable domain (rest looked up from reference TRBV7-3 and TRBJ2-2): GAGVSQTPSNKVTEKGKYVELRCDPISGHTALYWYRQSLGQGPEFLIYFQGTGAADDSGLPNDRFFAVRPEGSVSTLKIQRTERGDSAVYLCASSFQGGGELFFGEGSRLTVL.